This entry lists 13 T cell receptor beta chains sequenced from one sample in a study of siplizumab effects on memory and regulatory T cells. Profiled with immunoSEQ multiplex PCR; TCRdb holds only in-frame clones, not every one. In the table there are some 96,000 clones, more than 85% of which are singletons. The sequenced material came from CD4+ T cells sorted from blood. The source of these receptors is a human donor in good health.

This clone was seen only a few times. The chain links TRBV7-9 to TRBJ2-1, with D possibly TRBD2 on 5 matching bases. V was trimmed by 4 bases and J by 0 bases, leaving 16 bases between them. Germline V lookup: CDR1 SEHNR, CDR2 FQNEAQ (reference sequence). The CDR3 consists of 17 residues. CDR3 amino acids: CASSYFRSGSSYNEQFF. The CDR3 coding sequence is TGTGCCAGCAGCTACTTCAGGTCGGGGAGCTCCTACAATGAGCAGTTCTTC. Variable domain in full (rest from reference TRBV7-9 and TRBJ2-1): DTGVSQNPRHKITKRGQNVTFRCDPISEHNRLYWYRQTLGQGPEFLTYFQNEAQLEKSRLLSDRFSAERPKGSFSTLEIQRTEQGDSAMYLCASSYFRSGSSYNEQFFGPGTRLTVL.

This chain connects TRBV6-5 to TRBJ1-1, with D possibly matching TRBD1 (5 bases). This CDR3 contains 13 residues. V was shortened by 6 bases and J by 4 bases, with 12 bases between the two germline ends. CDR1 and CDR2 (germline): MNHEY, SVGAGI. The CDR3 region is CASSGAGVTEAFF. The CDR3 DNA is TGTGCCAGCAGCGGGGCGGGGGTCACTGAAGCTTTCTTT.

The V call is TRBV7-2, the J call TRBJ2-7; tentative D call: TRBD1 (6 bases). The germline CDR1 and CDR2 sequences are SGHTA and FQGNSA. The CDR3 is made up of 15 amino acids. V lost 5 bases to trimming and J lost 3 bases, with 17 bases between them. CDR3 DNA sequence: TGTGCCAGCAGCCAGGTGAGGACAGCGCGCTACGAGCAGTACTTC. Translating it yields CASSQVRTARYEQYF.

The rearrangement uses TRBV5-1 and TRBJ2-3; 8 positions agree with TRBD1. V trimming: 4 bases; J trimming: 2 bases; junction bases outside the gene matches: 6. Germline V gene lookup returns CDR1 SGHRS and CDR2 YFSETQ. This CDR3 contains 15 residues. The CDR3 region is CASSLDRGDTDTQYF. DNA for the CDR3: TGCGCCAGCAGCCTCGACAGGGGTGACACAGATACGCAGTATTTT.

This chain joins TRBV4-3 and TRBJ2-2; D is perhaps TRBD1 (5 bases). CDR1 and CDR2 (germline): LGHNA, YSLEER. This CDR3 is 13 amino acids long. With 3 bases removed from V and 7 bases from J, the gap between germline ends came to 9 bases. The CDR3 DNA reads TGCGCCAGCAGCCACCAAACAGGCGGGGAGCTGTTTTTT. Its protein is CASSHQTGGELFF.

This rearrangement joins TRBV5-1 to TRBJ2-3; unclear D gene. V lost 0 bases to trimming and J lost 2 bases, with 4 bases between them. The germline CDR1 and CDR2 sequences are SGHRS and YFSETQ. This CDR3 contains 13 residues. The CDR3 sequence is CASSLGHTDTQYF. In nucleotides, the CDR3 is TGCGCCAGCAGCTTGGGGCACACAGATACGCAGTATTTT.

The V and J genes are TRBV27 and TRBJ2-1; D is unclear. The V and J ends lost 6 bases and 8 bases respectively, with 8 bases between them. The CDR3 extends over 11 amino acids. Germline CDR1 MNHEY, CDR2 SMNVEV (reference sequence). The CDR3 DNA follows: TGTGCCAGCAGACGTTGGGATGAGCAGTTCTTC. Translated: CASRRWDEQFF.

The chain has TRBV5-6 and TRBJ1-2, with D possibly TRBD1 on 6 matching bases. V was pared by 0 bases and J by 4 bases, with 10 bases between. The CDR3 consists of 14 residues. Germline CDR1 is SGHDT and CDR2 is YYEEEE. CDR3 sequence reads: CASSLGTVSYGYTF. The CDR3, as DNA: TGTGCCAGCAGCTTGGGGACAGTTTCCTATGGCTACACCTTC.

This chain joins TRBV9 and TRBJ1-2, with a possible D match to TRBD1 (6 bases). V lost 4 bases and J lost 2, with 9 bases in between. CDR3 length: 13 amino acids. CDR1 and CDR2 from the germline V gene are SGDLS and YYNGEE. The CDR3: CASSPDRNYGYTF. The CDR3, as DNA: TGTGCCAGCAGCCCCGACAGGAACTATGGCTACACCTTC.

The V gene is TRBV27, the J gene TRBJ2-6; 9 nucleotides agree with TRBD1. The junction had 7 bases not matched to a gene; V was cut back by 2 bases and J by 2 bases. CDR1 and CDR2 (germline): MNHEY, SMNVEV (reference sequence). There are 18 residues in the CDR3. The CDR3 reads CASSLQTGTGTGANVLTF. DNA for the CDR3: TGTGCCAGCAGTTTACAAACCGGGACAGGGACTGGGGCCAACGTCCTGACTTTC.

This clone was observed a few times. As DNA, the CDR3 is TGCAGTGCTAGTGGTTGGAATGAGCAGTTCTTC. This codes for CSASGWNEQFF. The chain is built from TRBV20-1 and TRBJ2-1; D is ambiguous. Trimming removed 3 bases from V and 7 bases from J, with 7 bases in between. The CDR3 is made up of 11 amino acids. Germline V gene data show CDR1 as DFQATT and CDR2 as SNEGSKA (reference sequence).

This chain uses TRBV18 with TRBJ2-1; D is unclear. Deletions cut 3 bases from V and 8 bases from J, with 8 bases between. CDR1 KGHSH and CDR2 LQKENI come from the germline V gene. This CDR3 contains 12 residues. The CDR3 DNA is TGTGCCAGCTCACCGGGTATGTATGAGCAGTTCTTC. It codes for CASSPGMYEQFF.

In DNA, the CDR3 is TGTGCCAGCTCACCAGACGGTCTATATTCGGCCTATGGCTACACCTTC. Its translation: CASSPDGLYSAYGYTF. This chain joins TRBV18 and TRBJ1-2; D is unclear. The CDR3 sequence is 16 residues long. Germline V gene data show CDR1 as KGHSH and CDR2 as LQKENI. Trimming cost V 2 bases and J 4 bases, with 17 bases left between them.